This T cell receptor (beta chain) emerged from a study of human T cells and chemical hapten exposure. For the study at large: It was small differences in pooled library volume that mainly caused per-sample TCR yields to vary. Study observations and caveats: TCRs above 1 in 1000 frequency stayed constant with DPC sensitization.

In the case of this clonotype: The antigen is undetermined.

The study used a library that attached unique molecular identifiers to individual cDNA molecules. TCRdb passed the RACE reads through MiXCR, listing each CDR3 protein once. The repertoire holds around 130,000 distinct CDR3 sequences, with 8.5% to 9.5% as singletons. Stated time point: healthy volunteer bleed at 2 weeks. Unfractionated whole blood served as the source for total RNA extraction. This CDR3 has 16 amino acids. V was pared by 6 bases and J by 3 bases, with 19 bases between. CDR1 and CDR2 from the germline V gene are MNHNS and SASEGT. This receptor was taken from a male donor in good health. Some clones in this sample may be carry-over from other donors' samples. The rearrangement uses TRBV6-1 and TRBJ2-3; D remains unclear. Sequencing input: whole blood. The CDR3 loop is CASRDPTRAGTDTQYF. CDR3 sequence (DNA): TGTGCCAGCAGGGACCCGACCCGGGCTGGGACAGATACGCAGTATTTT.